Below are 5 T cell receptor beta chains sequenced from a single sample in a study of blood T cell repertoires in COVID-19 (dated by TCRdb to the early 2020s). Libraries were constructed by the immunoSEQ multiplex PCR assay. TCRdb stores this immuneACCESS table with in-frame sequences only. Part of the clones is absent; in the studies checked, under half of the shortfall reflects unresolved V genes, and no reason is known for the rest. The sample table records 110,000 to 150,000 clones; about nine tenths of these occur just once. More than 3.5% of the sample comes from the top ten. The sequencing input was PBMCs or T cells enriched from blood (not recorded which). The receptors were gathered from a man aged 45-65 years who had recovered from COVID-19.

This clone was detected only once. The V and J genes are TRBV5-4 and TRBJ1-3; a weak D match, TRBD1 (5 bases). CDR1 and CDR2 (germline): SGHNT, YYREEE (reference sequence). V was shortened by 0 bases and J by 1 base, with 8 bases between the two germline ends. The CDR3 spans 15 residues. Written as DNA, the CDR3 is TGTGCCAGCAGCTTGGAGGCAGGGTCTGGAAACACCATATATTTT. It encodes CASSLEAGSGNTIYF.

Only one count was recorded for this clone. CDR3 DNA sequence: TGCGCCAGCAGCCAAGAAGTAGCGGGAGGGACCTACGAGCAGTACTTC. Amino acids: CASSQEVAGGTYEQYF. This chain connects TRBV4-1 to TRBJ2-7, with TRBD2 matching 11 bases. The ends lost 0 bases at V and 2 bases at J; junction bases unmatched: 3. The CDR3 runs 16 residues. CDR1 and CDR2 (germline): MGHRA, YSYEKL.

V gene TRBV14 combines with J gene TRBJ2-5; the D is unclear. The CDR3 runs to 15 residues. V lost 4 bases and J 2 bases, leaving 14 bases between the germline ends. CDR1 SGHDN and CDR2 FVKESK come from the germline V gene. As DNA, the CDR3 is TGTGCCAGCAGCCCTAGGCAACCTACACAAGAGACCCAGTACTTC. It specifies CASSPRQPTQETQYF.

DNA of the CDR3: TGTGCCAGCAGTTACTCCGGGGCGGGGGATACGCAGTATTTT. It encodes CASSYSGAGDTQYF. The chain carries TRBV6-2 or TRBV6-3 and TRBJ2-3, with a weak D call TRBD2 (6 bases). The CDR3 sequence is 14 residues long. V lost 0 bases and J 6 bases, leaving 10 bases between the germline ends. Germline V gives CDR1 MNHEY, CDR2 SVGEGT.

The chain is built from TRBV28 and TRBJ2-7, with 8 bases matching TRBD1. Per germline, CDR1 MDHEN and CDR2 SYDVKM. The CDR3 runs 15 residues. The V and J ends lost 5 bases and 0 bases, in that order; junction bases with no gene match: 6. Written as DNA, the CDR3 is TGTGCCAGCAGTCCGGCCGGGACAGGCTCCTACGAGCAGTACTTC. Protein: CASSPAGTGSYEQYF. Looking up the rest from reference TRBV28 and TRBJ2-7 gives the full variable domain: DVKVTQSSRYLVKRTGEKVFLECVQDMDHENMFWYRQDPGLGLRLIYFSYDVKMKEKGDIPEGYSVSREKKERFSLILESASTNQTSMYLCASSPAGTGSYEQYFGPGTRLTVT.